This TCR beta chain is from a study of cytomegalovirus exposure and HLA in healthy donors. Study findings and constraints: Later analysis revealed greater clonal expansion in HLA-associated TCR beta chains than in equally common others.

Primers included in the PCR were 60 Vbeta and 13 Jbeta primers. As processed by the authors: Later, an analysis found approximately 80 million unique TCR beta chains, and around 12 million of these were shared. The data were produced by immunoSEQ multiplex PCR, yet TCRdb's version contains in-frame clones alone and is incomplete. V, J and clone size were drawn from that table, and D and trimming were deduced from the DNA. The table lists around 170,000 clones, approximately 71% of them singletons. The germline CDR1 and CDR2 sequences are SGHTA and FQGNSA. The junction had 0 bases not matched to a gene; V was cut back by 3 bases and J by 0 bases. The CDR3 contains 15 residues. Comments on this clone: Its target is unknown.

This chain connects TRBV7-2 to TRBJ1-3; 9 nucleotides line up with TRBD1. Source material: PBMCs. The clonotype comes from a girl aged 10-17 years in good health and CMV-seronegative. CDR3 in amino acids: CASSLTGGSGNTIYF. The DNA of the CDR3 is TGTGCCAGCAGCTTGACAGGGGGCTCTGGAAACACCATATATTTT.